What follows are 12 T cell receptor beta chains derived from one specimen sequenced in a study of shared clonotypes between healthy human individuals. Profiling relied on immunoSEQ multiplex PCR, and the TCRdb table lists in-frame clones only, not all of them. The sample lists some 900,000 clones, over 60% occurring once. Sample: memory CD4+ T cells sorted from blood. Stated subset: CD45RA-negative fraction. The receptor set was obtained from a man between 18 and 35 years old in good health.

The CDR3 is CASTLGFGDTEAFF. The DNA of the CDR3 is TGTGCCAGCACCCTTGGGTTCGGGGACACTGAAGCTTTCTTT. The gene calls are TRBV5-6 and TRBJ1-1; D is unresolved. Germline CDR1 SGHDT, CDR2 YYEEEE. The ends were cut back, 6 bases at V and 3 bases at J, with 15 bases in the middle. This CDR3 region has 14 residues.

The rearrangement uses TRBV10-3 and TRBJ2-1; D unresolved. The germline V gene encodes CDR1 ENHRY and CDR2 SYGVKD. V gave up 8 bases and J gave up 5 bases, with 7 bases separating them. The CDR3 totals 11 residues. The CDR3 is CAISLNNEQFF. For the CDR3, the DNA is TGTGCCATCTCCCTTAACAATGAGCAGTTCTTC.

On this clone itself: Other DNA sequences within the sample encode an identical CDR3. This rearrangement joins TRBV4-3 to TRBJ2-1; D might be TRBD2 (6 bases). CDR1 is LGHNA, CDR2 YSLEER, per germline. The CDR3 sequence is 15 residues long. V was cut by 1 base and J by 1 base, with 8 bases left in between. DNA for the CDR3: TGCGCCAGCAGCCAAGCTGGGGGGTCCTACAATGAGCAGTTCTTC. Translated: CASSQAGGSYNEQFF.

The genes are TRBV18 and TRBJ2-7; 11 bases align to TRBD2. Germline CDR1 is KGHSH and CDR2 is LQKENI. V lost 1 base, J lost 7 bases, and 9 bases stayed unmatched. This CDR3 spans 16 amino acids. DNA of the CDR3: TGTGCCAGCTCACCACGGCTAGCGGGAGGCCTGGGGGAGCAGTACTTC. It is translated as CASSPRLAGGLGEQYF. The full variable domain, with the rest looked up from reference TRBV18 and TRBJ2-7, is NAGVMQNPRHLVRRRGQEARLRCSPMKGHSHVYWYRQLPEEGLKFMVYLQKENIIDESGMPKERFSAEFPKEGPSILRIQQVVRGDSAAYFCASSPRLAGGLGEQYFGPGTRLTVT.

This chain links TRBV6-4 with TRBJ2-5, with 8 bases matching TRBD2. Germline V gives CDR1 MRHNA, CDR2 SNTAGT. The CDR3 covers 14 residues. J was trimmed by 5 bases and V by 0 bases; bases with no gene match: 2. The chain's CDR3 is CASSDSQRGETQYF. CDR3 nucleotide sequence: TGTGCCAGCAGTGACTCCCAGCGGGGGGAGACCCAGTACTTC.

This clone was seen only a few times. The V gene is TRBV14, the J gene TRBJ1-3; D gene uncertain. Trimming pared 1 base from V and 4 bases from J, leaving 14 bases between. Germline V CDR1 and CDR2: SGHDN, FVKESK. This CDR3 comprises 16 residues. The CDR3 reads CASSQVQEGWGNTIYF. The CDR3 bases are TGTGCCAGCAGCCAAGTTCAGGAGGGATGGGGAAACACCATATATTTT.

The chain uses TRBV4-1 and TRBJ2-7; 10 bases fit TRBD2. Germline V lookup: CDR1 MGHRA, CDR2 YSYEKL. V lost 4 bases and J lost 1; bases outside the gene matches: 4. The CDR3 runs to 15 residues. CDR3 residues: CASSRGLAESYEQYF. CDR3 DNA: TGCGCCAGCAGCCGCGGACTAGCGGAGTCCTACGAGCAGTACTTC.

V is TRBV10-3 and J is TRBJ2-2; TRBD2 matches 8 bases. This CDR3 spans 14 amino acids. Per the germline V gene, CDR1 is ENHRY and CDR2 is SYGVKD. The V and J ends lost 11 bases and 10 bases, in that order; junction bases with no gene match: 15. CDR3 nucleotide sequence: TGTGCCGCCCAAGTCGGGGGGGTGACTATGGAGCTGTTTTTT. Translation gives CAAQVGGVTMELFF.

On this clone itself: Within the sample, other DNA sequences also encode this same CDR3. The chain employs TRBV19 and TRBJ2-1; 8 positions agree with TRBD2. Germline-derived CDR1 and CDR2 are LNHDA and SQIVND (reference sequence). The CDR3 consists of 15 residues. The V gene end was trimmed by 2 bases and the J gene end by 10 bases; junction bases not matched to a gene: 10. CDR3 sequence reads: CASSIPGSGGGEQFF. The CDR3 region has the DNA TGTGCCAGTAGTATACCCGGGAGCGGGGGTGGGGAGCAGTTCTTC. Full variable domain (remainder filled in from reference TRBV19 and TRBJ2-1): DGGITQSPKYLFRKEGQNVTLSCEQNLNHDAMYWYRQDPGQGLRLIYYSQIVNDFQKGDIAEGYSVSREKKESFPLTVTSAQKNPTAFYLCASSIPGSGGGEQFFGPGTRLTVL.

The chain is built from TRBV2 and TRBJ2-3, with D possibly being TRBD1 (5 bases). In germline, CDR1 is SNHLY, CDR2 FYNNEI. CDR3 length: 15 residues. V was clipped by 3 bases and J by 4 bases, with 14 bases between them. CDR3 residues: CASSDFVMGPDTQYF. CDR3 coding DNA: TGTGCCAGCAGTGATTTCGTGATGGGGCCAGATACGCAGTATTTT. Complete variable domain (other parts from reference TRBV2 and TRBJ2-3): EPEVTQTPSHQVTQMGQEVILRCVPISNHLYFYWYRQILGQKVEFLVSFYNNEISEKSEIFDDQFSVERPDGSNFTLKIRSTKLEDSAMYFCASSDFVMGPDTQYFGPGTRLTVL.

The chain combines TRBV27 with TRBJ2-5; 10 bases line up with TRBD1. The V segment lost 4 bases and the J segment 5 bases; nucleotides outside the gene matches: 7. Germline lookup yields CDR1 MNHEY and CDR2 SMNVEV (reference sequence). This CDR3 comprises 15 residues. CDR3 protein: CASSSRQGARETQYF. CDR3 nucleotide sequence: TGTGCCAGCAGTTCCCGACAGGGGGCCCGGGAGACCCAGTACTTC.

The CDR3 region is CASSLVETYSPLHF. The CDR3 DNA is TGTGCCAGCAGCTTAGTGGAAACTTATTCACCCCTCCACTTT. The gene calls are TRBV7-2 and TRBJ1-6; D gene uncertain. Germline V CDR1 and CDR2: SGHTA, FQGNSA. The CDR3 covers 14 residues. The V end lost 1 base, the J end lost 8 bases, and 9 bases lay between the germline ends.